One sample yielded the 19 T cell receptor beta chains listed below, sequenced in a study of T-cell memory formation after mild COVID-19. TCRdb redid the calling of the 5' RACE reads with MiXCR, one entry per CDR3 protein. The sample includes some 40,000 distinct CDR3 sequences, under 7.5% of them seen just once. The material sequenced was PBMCs or a T cell subset sorted from them (not recorded which). The receptors originated from a man aged 18-30 years who had mild COVID-19 (a few samples of this study predate the infection). Cell type and time point are not known.

This clonotype was seen many times. This rearrangement joins TRBV7-2 to TRBJ2-3; 11 positions match TRBD2. The CDR3 is made up of 16 amino acids. Unmatched junction bases numbered 7, after V lost 3 bases and J lost 5 bases. Germline CDR1 is SGHTA and CDR2 is FQGNSA. The CDR3 DNA sequence: TGTGCCAGCAGCTTGCACCGACTAGCGGGGCAAGATACGCAGTATTTT. It translates to CASSLHRLAGQDTQYF.

The CDR3 sequence is CASSSGRIEAFF. The CDR3 region has the DNA TGTGCCAGCAGCTCCGGCCGCATTGAAGCTTTCTTT. V usage is TRBV28 and J usage is TRBJ1-1; D not resolved. CDR1 is MDHEN, CDR2 SYDVKM, per germline. V was trimmed by 6 bases and J by 7 bases, leaving 12 bases between them. The CDR3 sequence is 12 residues long.

This clonotype was observed a few times. The chain uses TRBV7-2 and TRBJ2-5; D is perhaps TRBD1 (6 bases). Trimming pared 6 bases from V and 1 base from J, leaving 15 bases between. The length of the CDR3 is 15 residues. Germline CDR1 and CDR2: SGHTA and FQGNSA. The CDR3 reads CASRSQGTGQETQYF. The CDR3, as DNA: TGTGCCAGCAGGAGTCAGGGGACCGGCCAAGAGACCCAGTACTTC.

Ten or more counts support this clonotype. The V and J genes are TRBV7-2 and TRBJ2-3, with D tentatively TRBD2 (6 bases). This CDR3 contains 15 residues. V lost 3 bases to trimming and J lost 1 base, with 11 bases between them. The germline V gene encodes CDR1 SGHTA and CDR2 FQGNSA. The CDR3 nucleotides are TGTGCCAGCAGCTTGTCGGGGGACCGCACAGATACGCAGTATTTT. Amino acids: CASSLSGDRTDTQYF.

There are many counts of this clonotype. The J gene is TRBJ1-1, the V gene TRBV6-6, with 7 bases that match TRBD1. Per the germline V gene, CDR1 is MNHNY and CDR2 is SVGAGI (reference sequence). The CDR3 runs to 13 residues. V was pared by 4 bases and J by 8 bases, with 7 bases of the junction left unmatched. The CDR3 DNA follows: TGTGCCAGCAGTTTTGACAGGGCCTCCGAAGCTTTCTTT. The encoded protein is CASSFDRASEAFF.

This clonotype has a count of ten or more. The chain has TRBV10-3 and TRBJ2-4; 8 nucleotides match TRBD2. The CDR3 sequence is 14 residues long. The trim removed 10 bases at V and 10 bases at J, leaving 15 bases unmatched. CDR1 ENHRY and CDR2 SYGVKD come from the germline V gene. CDR3 DNA sequence: TGTGCCACGGGACTAGACCTCGCCGGGGGGATTCAGTACTTC. This gives the protein CATGLDLAGGIQYF.

This clonotype was detected only a few times. The chain combines TRBV24-1 with TRBJ2-5, with D possibly matching TRBD1 (6 bases). From germline, CDR1 is KGHDR and CDR2 SFDVKD. CDR3 length: 14 amino acids. V lost 3 bases and J lost 3, with 10 bases in between. CDR3 DNA sequence: TGTGCCACCAGTGATCCCCGGACAGAAGAGACCCAGTACTTC. Its translation: CATSDPRTEETQYF.

The chain has TRBV28 and TRBJ2-3, with D possibly being TRBD2 (5 bases). The CDR3 extends over 12 amino acids. The germline V gene encodes CDR1 MDHEN and CDR2 SYDVKM. Trimming cost V 5 bases and J 9 bases, with 12 bases left between them. CDR3 amino acids: CASSTIGVTQYF. CDR3 sequence (DNA): TGTGCCAGCAGTACAATCGGGGTAACGCAGTATTTT.

This clonotype was picked up a small number of times. The CDR3 region is CASSYRTTNEKLFF. The CDR3 nucleotides are TGCGCCAGCAGCTACAGGACAACTAATGAAAAACTGTTTTTT. This chain joins TRBV5-1 and TRBJ1-4, with D tentatively TRBD1 (5 bases). This CDR3 is built from 14 residues. Germline CDR1 and CDR2: SGHRS and YFSETQ. The V and J ends lost 3 bases and 0 bases respectively, with 6 bases between them.

In this sample, this clonotype turned up many times. The rearrangement joins TRBV5-1 to TRBJ2-2; unclear D gene. V lost 0 bases and J lost 3, with 3 bases in between. The CDR3 is made up of 13 amino acids. Looked up from germline, CDR1 is SGHRS and CDR2 is YFSETQ. This CDR3 is CASSLDHTGELFF. CDR3 bases: TGCGCCAGCAGCTTGGATCACACCGGGGAGCTGTTTTTT.

Many counts were recorded for this clonotype. V usage is TRBV7-2 and J usage is TRBJ2-3; D may be TRBD2 (5 bases). Germline CDR1 and CDR2: SGHTA and FQGNSA. Trimming removed 5 bases from V and 6 bases from J, with 12 bases in between. This CDR3 comprises 13 residues. The CDR3 protein is CASSLEREDTQYF. As DNA, the CDR3 is TGTGCCAGCAGCCTAGAGAGGGAGGATACGCAGTATTTT.

The J gene is TRBJ2-5, the V gene TRBV11-1; 11 nucleotides align to TRBD2. The CDR3 totals 15 residues. CDR1 is SGHAT and CDR2 is FQDESV in the germline V gene (reference sequence). V trimming: 3 bases; J trimming: 5 bases; junction bases outside the gene matches: 5. The CDR3 sequence: CASSFGTSGLETQYF. CDR3 coding DNA: TGTGCCAGCAGCTTTGGGACTAGCGGACTGGAGACCCAGTACTTC.

This clonotype was observed at least ten times. This sequence joins TRBV10-3 and TRBJ2-5, with 7 positions matching TRBD2. The CDR3 contains 13 residues. V lost 6 bases and J lost 3; bases outside the gene matches: 4. Germline V lookup: CDR1 ENHRY, CDR2 SYGVKD. CDR3 residues: CAIRMGGEETQYF. The CDR3 nucleotides are TGTGCCATCAGAATGGGGGGGGAAGAGACCCAGTACTTC.

This clonotype has only a few counts. The chain couples TRBV29-1 to TRBJ1-1, with 8 bases aligning to TRBD1. Germline-derived CDR1 and CDR2 are SQVTM and ANQGSEA. Germline trimming cut 8 bases from V and 1 base from J; bases unmatched to any gene: 6. The CDR3 loop spans 13 amino acids. CDR3 bases: TGCAGCACACACAGGGGGACGAACACTGAAGCTTTCTTT. It encodes CSTHRGTNTEAFF. Filled out from reference TRBV29-1 and TRBJ1-1, the complete variable domain reads SAVISQKPSRDICQRGTSLTIQCQVDSQVTMMFWYRQQPGQSLTLIATANQGSEATYESGFVIDKFPISRPNLTFSTLTVSNMSPEDSSIYLCSTHRGTNTEAFFGQGTRLTVV.

V usage is TRBV6-2 or TRBV6-3 and J usage is TRBJ2-5, with D tentatively TRBD1 or TRBD2 (6 bases each). Trimming left V 7 bases short and J 4 bases short, with 10 bases between. CDR3 length equals 12 residues. Germline CDR1 MNHEY, CDR2 SVGEGT. The chain's CDR3 is CASNRGPETQYF. The CDR3 DNA follows: TGTGCCAGCAACCGGGGGCCAGAGACCCAGTACTTC.

This clonotype was seen more than once but under ten times. In DNA form, the CDR3 reads TGTGCCAGCTCCCGGAGGGAGACAACCATGAACACTGAAGCTTTCTTT. Amino acids: CASSRRETTMNTEAFF. The chain couples TRBV6-5 to TRBJ1-1; D is uncertain. Germline CDR1 is MNHEY and CDR2 is SVGAGI. There are 16 residues in the CDR3. Trimming pared 8 bases from V and 0 bases from J, leaving 19 bases between.

This clonotype was seen more than once but under ten times. This sequence joins TRBV7-2 and TRBJ2-3; D may correspond to TRBD1 or TRBD2 (5 bases each). The V gene lost 6 bases and the J gene lost 9 bases, with 13 bases spanning the gap. The CDR3 is made up of 12 amino acids. CDR1 is SGHTA and CDR2 is FQGNSA in the germline V gene. CDR3 sequence: CASSTLWGTQYF. In DNA, the CDR3 is TGTGCCAGCAGTACCCTTTGGGGGACGCAGTATTTT.

The V call is TRBV7-8, the J call TRBJ1-4, with D unclear. Germline V gene lookup returns CDR1 SGHVS and CDR2 FQNEAQ. CDR3 length: 14 amino acids. The V end was cut by 2 bases, the J end by 5 bases, with 9 bases between. CDR3 loop: CASSLHPLNEKLFF. For the CDR3, the DNA is TGTGCCAGCAGCTTACATCCTCTCAATGAAAAACTGTTTTTT.

This clonotype was observed at least ten times. This chain links TRBV7-2 with TRBJ2-2; D is perhaps TRBD1 (6 bases). The CDR3 consists of 16 residues. V gave up 2 bases and J gave up 3 bases, with 13 bases separating them. Germline-derived CDR1 and CDR2 are SGHTA and FQGNSA. As DNA, the CDR3 is TGTGCCAGCAGCTTAAGTGCAGGGGATTACACCGGGGAGCTGTTTTTT. Its translation is CASSLSAGDYTGELFF.